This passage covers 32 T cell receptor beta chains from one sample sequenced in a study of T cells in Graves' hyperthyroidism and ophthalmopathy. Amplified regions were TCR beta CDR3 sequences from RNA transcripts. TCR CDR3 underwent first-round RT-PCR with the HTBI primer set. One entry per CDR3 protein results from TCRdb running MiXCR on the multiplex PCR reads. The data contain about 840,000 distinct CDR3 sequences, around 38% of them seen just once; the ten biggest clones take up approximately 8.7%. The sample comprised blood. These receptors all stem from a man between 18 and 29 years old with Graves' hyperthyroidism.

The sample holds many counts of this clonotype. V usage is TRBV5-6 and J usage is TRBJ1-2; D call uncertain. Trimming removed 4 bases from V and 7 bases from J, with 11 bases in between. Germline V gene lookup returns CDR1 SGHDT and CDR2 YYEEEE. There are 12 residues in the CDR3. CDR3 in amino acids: CASSPVGSGYTF. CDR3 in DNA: TGTGCCAGCAGCCCGGTAGGGAGTGGCTACACCTTC.

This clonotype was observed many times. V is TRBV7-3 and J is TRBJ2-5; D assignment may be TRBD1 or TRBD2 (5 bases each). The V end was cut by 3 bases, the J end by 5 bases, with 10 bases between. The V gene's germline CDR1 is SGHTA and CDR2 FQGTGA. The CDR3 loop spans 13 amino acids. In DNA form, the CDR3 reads TGTGCCAGCAGCTTGAGGGGAACCGAGACCCAGTACTTC. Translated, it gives CASSLRGTETQYF.

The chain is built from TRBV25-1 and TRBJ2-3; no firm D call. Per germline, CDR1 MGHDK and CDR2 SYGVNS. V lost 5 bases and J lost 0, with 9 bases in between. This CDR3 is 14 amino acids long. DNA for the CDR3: TGTGCCAGCAGTAAGACACTTAGCACAGATACGCAGTATTTT. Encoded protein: CASSKTLSTDTQYF. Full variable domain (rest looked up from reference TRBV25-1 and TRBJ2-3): EADIYQTPRYLVIGTGKKITLECSQTMGHDKMYWYQQDPGMELHLIHYSYGVNSTEKGDLSSESTVSRIRTEHFPLTLESARPSHTSQYLCASSKTLSTDTQYFGPGTRLTVL.

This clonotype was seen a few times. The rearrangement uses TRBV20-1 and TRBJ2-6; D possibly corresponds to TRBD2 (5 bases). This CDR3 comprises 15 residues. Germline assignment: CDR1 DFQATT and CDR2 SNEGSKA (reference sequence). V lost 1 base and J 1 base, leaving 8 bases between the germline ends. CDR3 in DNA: TGCAGTGCTAGAGTAGGAGGTTCTGGGGCCAACGTCCTGACTTTC. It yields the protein CSARVGGSGANVLTF.

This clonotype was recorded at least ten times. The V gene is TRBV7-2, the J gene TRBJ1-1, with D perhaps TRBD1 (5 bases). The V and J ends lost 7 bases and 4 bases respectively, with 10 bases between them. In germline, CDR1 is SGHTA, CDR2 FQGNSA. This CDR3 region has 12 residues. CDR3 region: CASNGGGTEAFF. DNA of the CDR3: TGTGCCAGCAATGGGGGAGGCACTGAAGCTTTCTTT.

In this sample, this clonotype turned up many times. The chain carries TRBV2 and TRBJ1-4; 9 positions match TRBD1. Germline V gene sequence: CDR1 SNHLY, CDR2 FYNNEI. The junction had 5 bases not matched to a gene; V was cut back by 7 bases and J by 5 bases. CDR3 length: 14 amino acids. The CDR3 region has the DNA TGTGCCAGCATCCCGGGACAGGGCAATGAAAAACTGTTTTTT. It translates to CASIPGQGNEKLFF.

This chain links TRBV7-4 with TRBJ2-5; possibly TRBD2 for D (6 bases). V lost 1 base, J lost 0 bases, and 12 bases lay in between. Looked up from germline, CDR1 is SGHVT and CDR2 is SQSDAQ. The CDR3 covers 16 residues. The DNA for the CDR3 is TGTGCCAGCAGCTTAGGGGACTCCCTGTACCAAGAGACCCAGTACTTC. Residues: CASSLGDSLYQETQYF.

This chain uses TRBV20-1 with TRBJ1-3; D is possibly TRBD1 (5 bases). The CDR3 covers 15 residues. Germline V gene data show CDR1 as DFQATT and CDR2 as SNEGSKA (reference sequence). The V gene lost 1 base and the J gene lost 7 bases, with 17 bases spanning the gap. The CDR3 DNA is TGCAGTGCTAGAGGAGCGGGACTAGCGGGGAACACCATATATTTT. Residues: CSARGAGLAGNTIYF.

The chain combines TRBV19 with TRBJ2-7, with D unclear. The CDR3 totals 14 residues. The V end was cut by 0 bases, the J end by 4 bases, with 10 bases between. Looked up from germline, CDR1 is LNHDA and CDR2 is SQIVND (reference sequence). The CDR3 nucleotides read TGTGCCAGTAGTATAGACGTGACAACGTACGAGCAGTACTTC. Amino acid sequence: CASSIDVTTYEQYF.

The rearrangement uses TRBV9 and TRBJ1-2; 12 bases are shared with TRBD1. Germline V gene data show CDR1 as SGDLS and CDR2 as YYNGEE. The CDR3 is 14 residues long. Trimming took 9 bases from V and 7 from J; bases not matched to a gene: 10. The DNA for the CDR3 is TGTGCCATTGCGGGCGGGACAGGGGGCAGTGGCTACACCTTC. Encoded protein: CAIAGGTGGSGYTF.

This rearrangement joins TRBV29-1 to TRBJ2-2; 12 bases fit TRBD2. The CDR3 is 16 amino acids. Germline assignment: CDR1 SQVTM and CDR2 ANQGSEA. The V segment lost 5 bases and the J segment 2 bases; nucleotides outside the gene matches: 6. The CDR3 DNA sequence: TGCAGCGTTACACTAGCGGGAGGCACCAACACCGGGGAGCTGTTTTTT. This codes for CSVTLAGGTNTGELFF.

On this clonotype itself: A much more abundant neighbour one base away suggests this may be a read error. Written as DNA, the CDR3 is TGTGCCAGTAGTGGGGGACGCCAGAACACTGAAGCTTTCTTT. As protein: CASSGGRQNTEAFF. V usage is TRBV19 and J usage is TRBJ1-1; a weak D match, TRBD1 (5 bases). Trimming took off 5 bases at V and 1 base at J, with 11 bases between the two ends. Germline V gene data show CDR1 as LNHDA and CDR2 as SQIVND (reference sequence). This CDR3 has 14 amino acids.

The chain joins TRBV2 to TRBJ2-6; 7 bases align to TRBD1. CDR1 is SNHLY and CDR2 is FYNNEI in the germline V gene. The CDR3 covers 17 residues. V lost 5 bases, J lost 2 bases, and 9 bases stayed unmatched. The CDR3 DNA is TGTGCCAGCAGTCTTCAAGCAGGGGGACCTGGGGCCAACGTCCTGACTTTC. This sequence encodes CASSLQAGGPGANVLTF.

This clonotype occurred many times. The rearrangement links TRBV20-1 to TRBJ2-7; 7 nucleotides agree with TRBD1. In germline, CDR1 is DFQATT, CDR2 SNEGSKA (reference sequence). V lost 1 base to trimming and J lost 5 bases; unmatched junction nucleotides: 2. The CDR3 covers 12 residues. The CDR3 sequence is CSARGTGDEQYF. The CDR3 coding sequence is TGCAGTGCTAGAGGAACAGGGGACGAGCAGTACTTC.

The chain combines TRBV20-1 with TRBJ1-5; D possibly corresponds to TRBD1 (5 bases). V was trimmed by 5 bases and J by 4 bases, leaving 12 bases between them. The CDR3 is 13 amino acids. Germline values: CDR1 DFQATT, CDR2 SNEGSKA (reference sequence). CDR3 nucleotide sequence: TGCAGTGCTGCAGGGAGTGGAAATCAGCCCCAGCATTTT. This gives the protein CSAAGSGNQPQHF.

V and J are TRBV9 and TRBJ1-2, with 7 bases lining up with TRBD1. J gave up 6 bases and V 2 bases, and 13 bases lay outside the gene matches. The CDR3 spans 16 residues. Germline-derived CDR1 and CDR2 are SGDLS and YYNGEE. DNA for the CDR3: TGTGCCAGCAGCGTTCGCCCCCAAGACAGGGTCGATGGCTACACCTTC. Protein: CASSVRPQDRVDGYTF.

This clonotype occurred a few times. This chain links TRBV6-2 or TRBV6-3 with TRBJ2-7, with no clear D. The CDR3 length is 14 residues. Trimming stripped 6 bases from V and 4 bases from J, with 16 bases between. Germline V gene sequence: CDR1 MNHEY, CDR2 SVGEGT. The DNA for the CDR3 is TGTGCCAGCAGACGTGGTGGGCAACCGTACGAGCAGTACTTC. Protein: CASRRGGQPYEQYF.

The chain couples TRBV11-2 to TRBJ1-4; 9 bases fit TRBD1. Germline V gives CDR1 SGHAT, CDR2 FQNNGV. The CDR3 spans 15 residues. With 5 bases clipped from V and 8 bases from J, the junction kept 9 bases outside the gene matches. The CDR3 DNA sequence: TGTGCCAGCAGCAGCGGGGGACAGGGAGGGGAAAAACTGTTTTTT. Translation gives CASSSGGQGGEKLFF. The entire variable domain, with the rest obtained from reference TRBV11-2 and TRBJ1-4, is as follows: EAGVAQSPRYKIIEKRQSVAFWCNPISGHATLYWYQQILGQGPKLLIQFQNNGVVDDSQLPKDRFSAERLKGVDSTLKIQPAKLEDSAVYLCASSSGGQGGEKLFFGSGTQLSVL.

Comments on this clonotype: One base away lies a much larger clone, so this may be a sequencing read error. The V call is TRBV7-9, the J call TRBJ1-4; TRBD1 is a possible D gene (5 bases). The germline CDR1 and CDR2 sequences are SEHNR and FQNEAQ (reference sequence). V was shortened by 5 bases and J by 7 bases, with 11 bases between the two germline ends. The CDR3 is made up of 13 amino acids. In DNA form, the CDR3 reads TGTGCCAGCAGCCCCCCGGGGACTGAAAAACTGTTTTTT. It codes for CASSPPGTEKLFF.

The CDR3 loop reads CATARTYEQYF. The CDR3 DNA reads TGTGCCACCGCCCGTACCTACGAGCAGTACTTC. The chain combines TRBV6-5 with TRBJ2-7; D unresolved. There are 11 residues in the CDR3. The germline V gene encodes CDR1 MNHEY and CDR2 SVGAGI. V was cut by 10 bases and J by 2 bases, with 9 bases left in between.

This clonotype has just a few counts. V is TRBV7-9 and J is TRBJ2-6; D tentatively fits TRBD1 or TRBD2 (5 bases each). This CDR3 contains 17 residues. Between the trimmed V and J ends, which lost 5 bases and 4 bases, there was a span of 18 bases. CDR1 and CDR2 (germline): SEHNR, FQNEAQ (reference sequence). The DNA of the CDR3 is TGTGCCAGCAGCAAAGGGACCACTACAACCGGGGCCAACGTCCTGACTTTC. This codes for CASSKGTTTTGANVLTF.

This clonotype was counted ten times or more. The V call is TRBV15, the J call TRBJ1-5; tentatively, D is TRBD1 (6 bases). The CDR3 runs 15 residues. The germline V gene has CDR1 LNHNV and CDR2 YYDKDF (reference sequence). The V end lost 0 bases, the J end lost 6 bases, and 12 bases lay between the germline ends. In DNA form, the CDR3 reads TGTGCCACCAGCAGAGAAAGGGGGTCAGGTCAGCCCCAGCATTTT. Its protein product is CATSRERGSGQPQHF.

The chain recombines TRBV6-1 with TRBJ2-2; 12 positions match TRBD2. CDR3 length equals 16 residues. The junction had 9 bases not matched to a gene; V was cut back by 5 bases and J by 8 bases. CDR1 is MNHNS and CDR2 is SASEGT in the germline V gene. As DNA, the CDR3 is TGTGCCAGCAGTCGGACTAGCGGGGCAGCGGGAGGGGAGCTGTTTTTT. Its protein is CASSRTSGAAGGELFF.

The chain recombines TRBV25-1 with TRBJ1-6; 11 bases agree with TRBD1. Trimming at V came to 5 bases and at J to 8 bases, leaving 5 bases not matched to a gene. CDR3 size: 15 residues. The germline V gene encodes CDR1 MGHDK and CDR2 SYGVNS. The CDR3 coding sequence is TGTGCCAGCAGTTTAGGGACAGGGGGAGATTCACCCCTCCACTTT. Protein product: CASSLGTGGDSPLHF.

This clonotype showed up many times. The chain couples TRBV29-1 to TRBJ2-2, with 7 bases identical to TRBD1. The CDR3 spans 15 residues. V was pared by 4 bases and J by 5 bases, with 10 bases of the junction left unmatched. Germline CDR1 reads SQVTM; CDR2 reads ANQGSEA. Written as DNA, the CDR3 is TGCAGCGTTGTTGAGGGGGCGGTAGGAACCGGGGAGCTGTTTTTT. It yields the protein CSVVEGAVGTGELFF.

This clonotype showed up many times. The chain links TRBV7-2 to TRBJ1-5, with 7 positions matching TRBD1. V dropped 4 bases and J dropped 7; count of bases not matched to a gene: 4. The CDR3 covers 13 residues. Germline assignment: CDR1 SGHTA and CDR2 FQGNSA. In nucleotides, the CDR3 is TGTGCCAGCAGCTCGCAGGGGGAACAGCCCCAGCATTTT. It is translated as CASSSQGEQPQHF.

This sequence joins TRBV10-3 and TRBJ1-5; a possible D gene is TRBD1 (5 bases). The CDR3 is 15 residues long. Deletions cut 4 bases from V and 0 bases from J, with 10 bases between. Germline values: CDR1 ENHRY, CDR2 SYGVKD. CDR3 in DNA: TGTGCCATCAGTGCGACAGAGGATAGCAATCAGCCCCAGCATTTT. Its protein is CAISATEDSNQPQHF.

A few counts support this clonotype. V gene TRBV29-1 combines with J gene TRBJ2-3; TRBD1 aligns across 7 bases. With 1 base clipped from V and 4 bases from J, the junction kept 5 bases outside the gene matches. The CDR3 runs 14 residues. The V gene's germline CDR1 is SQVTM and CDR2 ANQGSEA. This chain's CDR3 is CSVEARGWADTQYF. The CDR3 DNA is TGCAGCGTTGAAGCCAGGGGGTGGGCAGATACGCAGTATTTT.

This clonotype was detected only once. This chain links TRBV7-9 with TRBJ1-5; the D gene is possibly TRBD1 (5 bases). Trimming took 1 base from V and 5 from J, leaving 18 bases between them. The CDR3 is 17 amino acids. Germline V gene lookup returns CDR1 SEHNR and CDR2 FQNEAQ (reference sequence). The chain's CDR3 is CASSLVGGDLSDQPQHF. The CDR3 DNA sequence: TGTGCCAGCAGCTTAGTGGGGGGGGACCTTTCCGATCAGCCCCAGCATTTT.

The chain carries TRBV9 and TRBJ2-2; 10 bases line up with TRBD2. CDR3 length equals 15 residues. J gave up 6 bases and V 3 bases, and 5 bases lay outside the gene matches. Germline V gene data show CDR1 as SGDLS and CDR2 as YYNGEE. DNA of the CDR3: TGTGCCAGCAGCGGTAGCGGGAGGACCCCCGGGGAGCTGTTTTTT. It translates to CASSGSGRTPGELFF.

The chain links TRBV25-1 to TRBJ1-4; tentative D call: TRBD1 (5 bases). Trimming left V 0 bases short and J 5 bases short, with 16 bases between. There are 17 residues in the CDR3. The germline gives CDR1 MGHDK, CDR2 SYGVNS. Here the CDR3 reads CASSEYPGRGTNEKLFF. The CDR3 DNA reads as TGTGCCAGCAGTGAATATCCAGGGAGAGGCACGAATGAAAAACTGTTTTTT. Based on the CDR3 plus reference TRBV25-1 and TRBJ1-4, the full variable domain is EADIYQTPRYLVIGTGKKITLECSQTMGHDKMYWYQQDPGMELHLIHYSYGVNSTEKGDLSSESTVSRIRTEHFPLTLESARPSHTSQYLCASSEYPGRGTNEKLFFGSGTQLSVL.

This chain's CDR3 is CASSEALAAYEQYF. CDR3 bases: TGTGCCAGCAGTGAAGCGTTAGCCGCCTACGAGCAGTACTTC. V gene TRBV6-5 combines with J gene TRBJ2-7; no definite D call. This CDR3 spans 14 amino acids. V lost 5 bases, J lost 2 bases, and 13 bases lay in between. Germline CDR1 is MNHEY and CDR2 is SVGAGI.